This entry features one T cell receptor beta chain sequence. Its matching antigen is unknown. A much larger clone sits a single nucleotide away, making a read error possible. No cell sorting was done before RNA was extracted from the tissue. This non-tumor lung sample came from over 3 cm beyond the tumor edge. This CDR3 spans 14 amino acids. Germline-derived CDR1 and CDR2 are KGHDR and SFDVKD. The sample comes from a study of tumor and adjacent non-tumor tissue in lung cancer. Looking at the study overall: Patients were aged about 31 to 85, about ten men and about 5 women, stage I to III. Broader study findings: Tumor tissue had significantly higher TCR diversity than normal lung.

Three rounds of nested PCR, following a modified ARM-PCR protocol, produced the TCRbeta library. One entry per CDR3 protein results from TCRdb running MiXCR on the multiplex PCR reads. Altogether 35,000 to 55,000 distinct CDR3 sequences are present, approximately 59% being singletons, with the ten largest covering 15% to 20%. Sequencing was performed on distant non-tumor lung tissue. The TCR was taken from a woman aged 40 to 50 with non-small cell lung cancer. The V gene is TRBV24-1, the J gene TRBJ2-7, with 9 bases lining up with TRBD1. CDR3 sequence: CATSEGQGSYEHYF. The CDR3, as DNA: TGTGCCACCAGTGAGGGACAGGGATCCTACGAGCACTACTTC.